The entry that follows covers one TCR beta chain sequence. This specimen comes from a study of blood T cell repertoires in COVID-19. Across the study: The origin of the acute and convalescent COVID-19 samples was the United States, Italy and Spain.

The authors' processing: From reference gene primer amplification, estimates of nucleated cell counts were derived. Only in-frame clones appear in the TCRdb table, and some are missing; sequencing was by immunoSEQ multiplex PCR. The D gene and trimming were derived from the DNA, and the V and J assignments and clone size from that table. The top ten clones hold less than 5% of a sample with some 360,000 clones, about 92% of them seen once. The Seattle patients joined while their infection was active and were tracked longitudinally afterward. This clonotype was obtained from an older woman with COVID-19, enrolled during active disease. Sequencing was done on a sample of peripheral blood.

The CDR3 DNA reads TGCGCCAGCAGCTTTGGACAGGGCCAGAGGTCACCCCTCCACTTT. Residues: CASSFGQGQRSPLHF. The chain combines TRBV5-1 with TRBJ1-6; 8 bases map to TRBD1. V lost 2 bases and J lost 10; bases outside the gene matches: 8. Per the germline V gene, CDR1 is SGHRS and CDR2 is YFSETQ. The CDR3 is 15 amino acids.